These 9 T cell receptor beta chains were all obtained from the same sample, sequenced in a study of shared clonotypes between healthy human individuals. The assay was immunoSEQ multiplex PCR, and TCRdb's table has in-frame clones only and misses some. The repertoire holds roughly 1,000,000 clones, with around 82% as singletons. The material sequenced was memory CD4+ T cells from PBMCs. Subset specified: CD45RA-negative fraction. The origin of the receptors is a man younger than 30 in good health. Some clones in this sample may be carry-over from other donors' samples.

The chain employs TRBV19 and TRBJ1-1; tentative D call: TRBD1 (5 bases). With 7 bases removed from V and 5 bases from J, the gap between germline ends came to 17 bases. This CDR3 is 14 amino acids long. Germline V CDR1 and CDR2: LNHDA, SQIVND (reference sequence). The CDR3 DNA reads TGTGCCAGTAAAAGGACCCTTCGGGGGACTGAAGCTTTCTTT. It encodes CASKRTLRGTEAFF.

This chain links TRBV7-8 with TRBJ2-7, with 12 bases that match TRBD2. Germline V gives CDR1 SGHVS, CDR2 FQNEAQ. This CDR3 is built from 14 residues. Unmatched junction bases numbered 8, after V lost 5 bases and J lost 9 bases. The CDR3 sequence is CASSPLAGGEGQYF. CDR3 coding DNA: TGTGCCAGCAGCCCACTAGCGGGGGGCGAGGGGCAGTACTTC.

V and J are TRBV5-1 and TRBJ2-5, with 9 bases lining up with TRBD1. The CDR3 contains 14 residues. The J segment lost 2 bases and the V segment lost 8 bases, leaving 7 bases of the junction unmatched. Germline CDR1 SGHRS, CDR2 YFSETQ. In DNA, the CDR3 is TGCGCCAGTAGAATACAGGGGGCACAAGAGACCCAGTACTTC. It specifies CASRIQGAQETQYF.

This clone was detected ten times or more. The rearrangement uses TRBV19 and TRBJ2-5; 7 bases line up with TRBD1. The CDR3 runs 13 residues. Germline V gene lookup returns CDR1 LNHDA and CDR2 SQIVND (reference sequence). V trimming: 3 bases; J trimming: 4 bases; junction bases outside the gene matches: 2. As DNA, the CDR3 is TGTGCCAGTAGTATCTACAGGGGAGAGACCCAGTACTTC. Its protein is CASSIYRGETQYF.

The chain couples TRBV7-3 to TRBJ2-2; TRBD2 matches 11 bases. J was trimmed by 3 bases and V by 2 bases; bases with no gene match: 8. The CDR3 extends over 18 amino acids. CDR1 is SGHTA and CDR2 is FQGTGA in the germline V gene. The CDR3 DNA follows: TGTGCCAGCAGCTTACATAGGGGACTAGCGGTAGACACCGGGGAGCTGTTTTTT. Amino acids: CASSLHRGLAVDTGELFF.

V is TRBV28 and J is TRBJ2-7; D may be TRBD1 or TRBD2 (5 bases each). V lost 10 bases, J lost 5 bases, and 18 bases lay in between. Germline CDR1 reads MDHEN; CDR2 reads SYDVKM. This CDR3 spans 13 amino acids. CDR3 in DNA: TGTGCCACCGAGGGGAATTTCGTCAACGAGCAGTACTTC. It translates to CATEGNFVNEQYF.

The genes are TRBV5-5 and TRBJ2-7; unclear D gene. V was clipped by 2 bases and J by 5 bases, with 17 bases between them. Germline V gives CDR1 SGHKS, CDR2 YYEKEE (reference sequence). This CDR3 is built from 15 residues. The CDR3 DNA sequence: TGTGCCAGCAGCTTTTGGGCCCCGGCGGTCAACGAGCAGTACTTC. Its protein product is CASSFWAPAVNEQYF.

A note on this clone: Other DNA variants within this sample encode the same CDR3. The chain couples TRBV30 to TRBJ2-5, with TRBD2 matching over 7 bases. This CDR3 comprises 12 residues. With V trimmed by 0 bases and J by 5 bases, 0 bases remained unmatched. Germline lookup yields CDR1 GTSNPN and CDR2 SVGIG (reference sequence). The CDR3 coding sequence is TGTGCCTGGAGTGTGGGAGGGGAGACCCAGTACTTC. Translation: CAWSVGGETQYF.

This CDR3 reads CASSVKFMGYTF. CDR3 coding DNA: TGTGCCAGCAGTGTTAAGTTCATGGGCTACACCTTC. The rearrangement links TRBV2 to TRBJ1-2; D is unresolved. The CDR3 has 12 residues. CDR1 and CDR2 (germline): SNHLY, FYNNEI. Deletions cut 4 bases from V and 8 bases from J, with 11 bases between.